The next 20 T cell receptor beta chains were all read from a single sample in a study of neurological immune-mediated disorders. In TCRdb, the 5' RACE reads were re-called with MiXCR into one record per CDR3 protein. The sample lists tens of thousands of distinct CDR3 sequences; roughly 13% were seen once. Sequencing was done on a sample of PBMCs. These receptors came from a female donor in good health.

This chain uses TRBV5-1 with TRBJ1-6; D unresolved. The germline gives CDR1 SGHRS, CDR2 YFSETQ. V was cut by 0 bases and J by 9 bases, with 7 bases left in between. The CDR3 spans 13 residues. CDR3 region: CASSLDLSSPLHF. The CDR3 DNA reads as TGCGCCAGCAGCTTGGATCTATCTTCACCCCTCCACTTT. Filled out from reference TRBV5-1 and TRBJ1-6, the complete variable domain reads KAGVTQTPRYLIKTRGQQVTLSCSPISGHRSVSWYQQTPGQGLQFLFEYFSETQRNKGNFPGRFSGRQFSNSRSEMNVSTLELGDSALYLCASSLDLSSPLHFGNGTRLTVT.

This clonotype was detected many times. The junction differs from germline at one of its ends, possibly a read error. The chain carries TRBV10-3 and TRBJ2-2; D remains unclear. Germline CDR1 is ENHRY and CDR2 is SYGVKD. This CDR3 has 13 amino acids. CDR3 DNA: TGTGCCATCAGTGACCTGAACGCCGGGGAGCTGTTTTTT. Protein sequence: CAISDLNAGELFF.

This clonotype was seen repeatedly, ten times or more. The CDR3 DNA is TGCGCCAGCAGCACGGACGGCCGCTCCTACGAGCAGTACTTC. It is translated as CASSTDGRSYEQYF. The rearrangement uses TRBV5-1 and TRBJ2-7; unclear D gene. V lost 4 bases, J lost 0 bases, and 11 bases lay in between. Germline CDR1 and CDR2: SGHRS and YFSETQ. This CDR3 is 14 amino acids long.

This clonotype was observed many times. The chain joins TRBV14 to TRBJ2-7; 7 positions match TRBD1. V gave up 2 bases and J gave up 4 bases; unmatched junction bases: 5. CDR3 length: 14 residues. Germline assignment: CDR1 SGHDN and CDR2 FVKESK. DNA for the CDR3: TGTGCCAGCAGCCAACGACAGGGTCGGTACGAGCAGTACTTC. Encoded protein: CASSQRQGRYEQYF.

This clonotype has a count of ten or more. V usage is TRBV5-6 and J usage is TRBJ1-2; maybe TRBD1 (5 bases). There are 14 residues in the CDR3. The germline V gene has CDR1 SGHDT and CDR2 YYEEEE. V was shortened by 0 bases and J by 5 bases, with 11 bases between the two germline ends. The CDR3 DNA follows: TGTGCCAGCAGCTTGGAGGGGCCTTATTATGGCTACACCTTC. Translation gives CASSLEGPYYGYTF.

This clonotype was found once. Because the CDR3's place on the DNA is in doubt, the DNA is left out and the CDR3 is given as listed by TCRdb. The rearrangement joins TRBV15 to TRBJ2-1; the table's D gene call, TRBD1, was not cross checked with the DNA. The CDR3 is 17 amino acids long, termini counted. CDR1 is LNHNV and CDR2 is YYDKDF in the germline V gene (reference sequence). CDR3 in amino acids: CATSRWGGGSSYNEHFF.

The chain combines TRBV12-3 or TRBV12-4 with TRBJ2-4; D not resolved. The CDR3 has 14 amino acids. Deletions cut 10 bases from V and 5 bases from J, with 18 bases between. Here the CDR3 DNA reads TGTGCCAACAGCACCCTGGGCATTCAAAACATTCAGTACTTC. Amino acids: CANSTLGIQNIQYF.

This clonotype was recorded at least ten times. The V and J genes are TRBV18 and TRBJ1-2; the D is unclear. The CDR3 is 14 amino acids. V lost 1 base and J 7 bases, leaving 13 bases between the germline ends. Germline-derived CDR1 and CDR2 are KGHSH and LQKENI. CDR3 nucleotide sequence: TGTGCCAGCTCACCACGAGTGGGCCTAGGTGGCTACACCTTC. Translated, it gives CASSPRVGLGGYTF.

This clonotype came up many times. The chain uses TRBV29-1 and TRBJ1-2; 7 nucleotides align to TRBD1. The CDR3 contains 13 residues. Germline trimming cut 7 bases from V and 0 bases from J; bases unmatched to any gene: 5. Germline V gene lookup returns CDR1 SQVTM and CDR2 ANQGSEA. The DNA for the CDR3 is TGCAGCGCAAGACAGGGCGCTAACTATGGCTACACCTTC. It translates to CSARQGANYGYTF.

This clonotype showed up many times. One junction end does not reproduce the germline sequence, and a read error may be involved. J is TRBJ2-7 and V is TRBV12-3 or TRBV12-4, with D unclear. The CDR3 is 12 residues long. CDR3 DNA: TGTGCCAGCGGTTTGGGTAGATCCGAGCAGTACTTC. Translating gives CASGLGRSEQYF.

The table lists this clonotype with a few counts. The chain employs TRBV12-3 or TRBV12-4 and TRBJ2-4; TRBD2 might be the D (6 bases). CDR3 length: 16 residues. Trimming shortened V by 3 bases and J by 0 bases, and 12 bases separated the two germline ends. The CDR3 region has the DNA TGTGCCAGCAGTTTCAGGTCGGGGGTAGCCAAAAACATTCAGTACTTC. It encodes CASSFRSGVAKNIQYF.

The sample holds many counts of this clonotype. V gene TRBV24-1 combines with J gene TRBJ1-2; D gene unclear. Germline V gene lookup returns CDR1 KGHDR and CDR2 SFDVKD. Trimming stripped 5 bases from V and 8 bases from J, with 14 bases between. The CDR3 is 13 residues long. The CDR3 sequence: CATSAGEWGGYTF. CDR3 nucleotide sequence: TGTGCCACCAGTGCCGGGGAATGGGGAGGCTACACCTTC.

This clonotype has ten or more counts. This chain connects TRBV5-1 to TRBJ2-7, with D hard to call. V was cut by 4 bases and J by 3 bases, with 11 bases left in between. Germline CDR1 SGHRS, CDR2 YFSETQ. The length of the CDR3 is 13 residues. The chain's CDR3 is CASSLFGGYEQYF. The CDR3 nucleotides are TGCGCCAGCAGCCTCTTTGGCGGCTACGAGCAGTACTTC.

This clonotype was picked up many times. The chain links TRBV12-3 or TRBV12-4 to TRBJ1-2, with unresolved D. This CDR3 spans 13 amino acids. The germline V and J ends were trimmed by 1 base and 2 bases, with 5 bases remaining between them. This CDR3 is CASSLVQNYGYTF. The CDR3 DNA reads TGTGCCAGCAGTTTAGTACAGAACTATGGCTACACCTTC.

This clonotype was seen many times. The chain has TRBV29-1 and TRBJ2-7, with TRBD2 as a possible D gene (5 bases). The CDR3 has 12 amino acids. Trimming removed 5 bases at V and 2 bases at J, with 10 bases between. Germline CDR1 and CDR2: SQVTM and ANQGSEA. The CDR3 here is CSVYGGPYEQYF. The CDR3 DNA sequence: TGCAGCGTTTATGGCGGGCCCTACGAGCAGTACTTC.

This clonotype appeared many times. The genes are TRBV3-1 and TRBJ1-3; weak D call: TRBD1 (6 bases). Trimming removed 4 bases from V and 0 bases from J, with 7 bases in between. Germline V lookup: CDR1 LGHDT, CDR2 YNNKEL (reference sequence). CDR3 length: 14 amino acids. CDR3 DNA: TGTGCCAGCAGCCGGGACAACTCTGGAAACACCATATATTTT. This codes for CASSRDNSGNTIYF.

This clonotype was seen repeatedly, ten times or more. This sequence joins TRBV29-1 and TRBJ2-2; 8 bases agree with TRBD2. This CDR3 has 15 residues. J lost 2 bases, V lost 3 bases, and 5 bases had no gene match. Germline V gene sequence: CDR1 SQVTM, CDR2 ANQGSEA. The CDR3 nucleotides are TGCAGCGTTGACGCGGGAGGCAAAAACACCGGGGAGCTGTTTTTT. It codes for CSVDAGGKNTGELFF.

The V call is TRBV18, the J call TRBJ2-7, with 9 bases matching TRBD2. Germline V gene lookup returns CDR1 KGHSH and CDR2 LQKENI. The length of the CDR3 is 13 residues. V lost 6 bases, J lost 3 bases, and 3 bases stayed unmatched. This CDR3 is CASSSAGGYEQYF. The CDR3 region has the DNA TGTGCCAGCTCCTCAGCGGGGGGCTACGAGCAGTACTTC.

This clonotype was observed at least ten times. J is TRBJ2-1 and V is TRBV5-1; 9 nucleotides align to TRBD2. Germline V gene sequence: CDR1 SGHRS, CDR2 YFSETQ. The CDR3 consists of 16 residues. V lost 4 bases to trimming and J lost 0 bases; unmatched junction nucleotides: 5. CDR3: CASSAQLAGSYNEQFF. The CDR3 DNA follows: TGCGCCAGCAGCGCCCAACTAGCGGGCTCCTACAATGAGCAGTTCTTC.

This clonotype was seen at least ten times. The gene calls are TRBV4-2 and TRBJ2-5, with TRBD1 matching over 9 bases. The CDR3 spans 17 residues. The ends lost 1 base at V and 3 bases at J; junction bases unmatched: 9. Germline V gene lookup returns CDR1 LGHNA and CDR2 YNFKEQ. For the CDR3, the DNA is TGTGCCAGCAGCCAAGGAACAGGGGGCCGGAACGAAGAGACCCAGTACTTC. Translation: CASSQGTGGRNEETQYF.